The 31 T cell receptor beta chains listed next were all sequenced from one sample in a study of Ad26.COV2.S vaccination and SARS-CoV-2 variants (dated by TCRdb to about 2021). Library generation was performed with the immunoSEQ multiplex PCR assay. Sourced from immuneACCESS, this table was stored by TCRdb with only in-frame sequences that have V and J called. A share of the clones is absent; for the studies checked, an unresolved V gene accounts for under half, and the remainder has no known explanation. The sample profile shows about 330,000 clones; approximately 87% of them were found once. Roughly 6% of the sample goes to the ten largest clones. The treatment or condition label corresponds to: over 15 received Ad26.COV2.S at low or high dose, single or two shots; about 5 received placebo; per-sample allocation not given. Repertoires of vaccine and placebo recipients were sequenced from samples taken on day 63 after the first injection.

The specimen comprised peripheral blood, sampled in a trial of Ad26.COV2.S vaccine versus placebo. These receptors all come from a person between 18 and 59 years old who received the Ad26.COV2.S COVID-19 vaccine or a placebo.

The J gene is TRBJ2-2, the V gene TRBV28; D is ambiguous. V lost 10 bases to trimming and J lost 4 bases, with 13 bases between them. There are 13 residues in the CDR3. Looked up from germline, CDR1 is MDHEN and CDR2 is SYDVKM. Here the CDR3 reads CATDASATGELFF. DNA for the CDR3: TGTGCCACCGACGCTTCGGCCACCGGGGAGCTGTTTTTT.

V usage is TRBV7-9 and J usage is TRBJ2-1; 12 bases match TRBD1. Germline lookup yields CDR1 SEHNR and CDR2 FQNEAQ (reference sequence). The ends lost 3 bases at V and 8 bases at J; junction bases unmatched: 5. This CDR3 spans 15 amino acids. The DNA of the CDR3 is TGTGCCAGCAGCTTTGGGACAGGGGGCCGGGATGAGCAGTTCTTC. The encoded protein is CASSFGTGGRDEQFF.

The rearrangement uses TRBV6-5 and TRBJ1-1, with TRBD1 matching over 7 bases. The CDR3 covers 14 residues. Trimming cost V 6 bases and J 1 base; bases outside gene matches: 5. CDR1 MNHEY and CDR2 SVGAGI come from the germline V gene. CDR3 sequence: CASRPGQPNTEAFF. The DNA for the CDR3 is TGTGCCAGCAGACCGGGACAGCCGAACACTGAAGCTTTCTTT.

The rearrangement joins TRBV6-5 to TRBJ1-4, with unresolved D. Trimming shortened V by 4 bases and J by 3 bases, and 9 bases separated the two germline ends. Germline V lookup: CDR1 MNHEY, CDR2 SVGAGI. This CDR3 comprises 14 residues. CDR3 bases: TGTGCCAGCAGTTGGGGATCGGCTAATGAAAAACTGTTTTTT. This gives the protein CASSWGSANEKLFF.

This chain links TRBV6-1 with TRBJ1-1; unclear D gene. The germline V and J ends were trimmed by 2 bases and 11 bases, with 15 bases remaining between them. The V gene's germline CDR1 is MNHNS and CDR2 SASEGT. The CDR3 sequence is 13 residues long. The CDR3 coding sequence is TGTGCCAGCAGTGAAATTCTGAGTTTGGTGGCTTTCTTT. Amino acids: CASSEILSLVAFF.

The chain employs TRBV29-1 and TRBJ2-1; D unclear. Trimming left V 3 bases short and J 4 bases short, with 13 bases between. The CDR3 runs to 14 residues. Germline assignment: CDR1 SQVTM and CDR2 ANQGSEA. CDR3 nucleotide sequence: TGCAGCGTTGACCCCGATATAGCTTACAATGAGCAGTTCTTC. It encodes CSVDPDIAYNEQFF.

This clone was seen once. This rearrangement joins TRBV10-2 to TRBJ2-3; unclear D gene. Per the germline V gene, CDR1 is WSHSY and CDR2 is SAAADI. V lost 10 bases to trimming and J lost 2 bases, with 13 bases between them. This CDR3 has 13 amino acids. The DNA of the CDR3 is TGCGCCACCACCCGGGCGATCACAGATACGCAGTATTTT. Its protein is CATTRAITDTQYF.

This clone appeared once. The chain links TRBV29-1 to TRBJ2-5; TRBD2 might be the D (6 bases). This CDR3 is built from 15 residues. Germline values: CDR1 SQVTM, CDR2 ANQGSEA. Trimming pared 3 bases from V and 5 bases from J, leaving 19 bases between. CDR3 sequence: CSVDRRASGDETQYF. The CDR3, as DNA: TGCAGCGTTGATAGGAGAGCTTCGGGGGATGAGACCCAGTACTTC.

The chain links TRBV7-3 to TRBJ2-1; 7 nucleotides align to TRBD2. CDR1 SGHTA and CDR2 FQGTGA come from the germline V gene. Unmatched junction bases numbered 5, after V lost 5 bases and J lost 1 base. The CDR3 runs 15 residues. The CDR3 region has the DNA TGTGCCAGCAGCCGGGCGGGAGCTTCCTACAATGAGCAGTTCTTC. Translated, it gives CASSRAGASYNEQFF.

The J gene is TRBJ2-7, the V gene TRBV7-9, with 11 bases that match TRBD1. The CDR3 runs 15 residues. The V segment lost 3 bases and the J segment 2 bases; nucleotides outside the gene matches: 3. Germline V gene lookup returns CDR1 SEHNR and CDR2 FQNEAQ (reference sequence). CDR3 coding DNA: TGTGCCAGCAGCTTGGGGACAGGGGGTCCCTACGAGCAGTACGTC. Encoded protein: CASSLGTGGPYEQYV.

The chain links TRBV7-9 to TRBJ2-1; 7 bases fit TRBD2. Germline CDR1 reads SEHNR; CDR2 reads FQNEAQ (reference sequence). Unmatched junction bases numbered 15, after V lost 4 bases and J lost 9 bases. CDR3 size: 16 residues. CDR3 DNA: TGTGCCAGCAGCTCGCTAGCGGCCTCGCCGTATAGTGAGCAGTTCTTC. Its protein product is CASSSLAASPYSEQFF. Combining the CDR3 with reference TRBV7-9 and TRBJ2-1 gives the whole variable domain DTGVSQNPRHKITKRGQNVTFRCDPISEHNRLYWYRQTLGQGPEFLTYFQNEAQLEKSRLLSDRFSAERPKGSFSTLEIQRTEQGDSAMYLCASSSLAASPYSEQFFGPGTRLTVL.

The rearrangement links TRBV10-3 to TRBJ1-4; no firm D call. Germline loops: CDR1 ENHRY, CDR2 SYGVKD. The V end was cut by 4 bases, the J end by 7 bases, with 10 bases between. The CDR3 length is 13 residues. This CDR3 is CAISGASGEKLFF. In DNA, the CDR3 is TGTGCCATCAGTGGGGCCAGCGGTGAAAAACTGTTTTTT.

V and J are TRBV9 and TRBJ2-1; 10 bases are a match to TRBD1. Germline values: CDR1 SGDLS, CDR2 YYNGEE. The CDR3 length is 16 residues. The ends lost 2 bases at V and 8 bases at J; junction bases unmatched: 10. CDR3 sequence: CASSVSTGTGVDEQFF. The CDR3 nucleotides are TGTGCCAGCAGCGTTTCCACCGGGACAGGGGTCGATGAGCAGTTCTTC.

The chain uses TRBV4-3 and TRBJ2-1; D is possibly TRBD2 (6 bases). There are 16 residues in the CDR3. Germline-derived CDR1 and CDR2 are LGHNA and YSLEER. V lost 0 bases and J lost 8, with 17 bases in between. For the CDR3, the DNA is TGCGCCAGCAGCCAAGAACGGGGCCTCGGAGGGTATGAGCAGTTCTTC. Amino acid sequence: CASSQERGLGGYEQFF.

The chain joins TRBV10-3 to TRBJ2-5, with D tentatively TRBD1 (6 bases). The CDR3 consists of 14 residues. V was cut by 6 bases and J by 4 bases, with 15 bases left in between. Germline CDR1 reads ENHRY; CDR2 reads SYGVKD. In nucleotides, the CDR3 is TGTGCCATCAGCGCTTTGCAGGGGCCAGAGACCCAGTACTTC. It is translated as CAISALQGPETQYF.

This sequence joins TRBV4-3 and TRBJ2-5, with 9 bases matching TRBD1. The V gene end was trimmed by 3 bases and the J gene end by 5 bases; junction bases not matched to a gene: 10. Germline V lookup: CDR1 LGHNA, CDR2 YSLEER. The CDR3 is made up of 16 amino acids. CDR3 nucleotides: TGCGCCAGCAGCCAGCATCCACAGGGGGCCGGGGAGACCCAGTACTTC. Its translation: CASSQHPQGAGETQYF.

The gene calls are TRBV6-6 and TRBJ1-2; D remains unclear. Per the germline V gene, CDR1 is MNHNY and CDR2 is SVGAGI (reference sequence). CDR3 length: 14 residues. The V end was cut by 5 bases, the J end by 5 bases, with 15 bases between. In DNA, the CDR3 is TGTGCCAGCAGTCAAACACGGGAAATTTATGGCTACACCTTC. Protein: CASSQTREIYGYTF.

This chain joins TRBV21-1 and TRBJ1-1. TRBV21-1 is an annotated pseudogene. The CDR3 sequence is 15 residues long. DNA of the CDR3: TGTGCCAGCAGCAACGTATCGGGGAGGCTAACTGAAGCTTTCTTT. Encoded protein: CASSNVSGRLTEAFF.

The V gene is TRBV5-1, the J gene TRBJ1-4; no clear D. CDR1 is SGHRS, CDR2 YFSETQ, per germline. CDR3 length equals 16 residues. With 0 bases removed from V and 5 bases from J, the gap between germline ends came to 14 bases. The CDR3 DNA reads TGCGCCAGCAGCTTGGGATGGCAGGAAACAAATGAAAAACTGTTTTTT. Translating it yields CASSLGWQETNEKLFF.

The chain is built from TRBV3-1 (or the pseudogene TRBV3-2) and TRBJ2-1; D uncertain. V was clipped by 1 base and J by 6 bases, with 10 bases between them. Germline V lookup: CDR1 LGHDT, CDR2 YNNKEL (reference sequence). The CDR3 is 14 residues long. CDR3 residues: CASSQVFQVNEQFF. The CDR3 coding sequence is TGTGCCAGCAGCCAAGTCTTTCAGGTCAATGAGCAGTTCTTC.

The rearrangement links TRBV4-2 to TRBJ1-2, with 8 bases matching TRBD1. Germline V gives CDR1 LGHNA, CDR2 YNFKEQ. This CDR3 is 14 amino acids long. Trimming removed 0 bases from V and 6 bases from J; junction bases left unmatched: 3. The CDR3 nucleotides are TGTGCCAGCAGCCAAGAGGCCAGGGGGCATGGCTACACCTTC. Protein sequence: CASSQEARGHGYTF.

The chain uses TRBV15 and TRBJ1-6; D unresolved. Germline V gene sequence: CDR1 LNHNV, CDR2 YYDKDF (reference sequence). The V and J ends lost 3 bases and 6 bases respectively, with 9 bases between them. CDR3 length: 14 amino acids. The CDR3 loop is CATSSGRTNSPLHF. CDR3 nucleotide sequence: TGTGCCACCAGCAGCGGCAGGACTAATTCACCCCTCCACTTT.

This chain links TRBV7-9 with TRBJ2-3, with TRBD2 as a possible D gene (6 bases). CDR1 is SEHNR, CDR2 FQNEAQ, per germline (reference sequence). The CDR3 runs 16 residues. V was pared by 5 bases and J by 0 bases, with 15 bases between. The CDR3 DNA reads as TGTGCCAGCAGCCACTCGGGAGCTGCTAGCACAGATACGCAGTATTTT. Its translation: CASSHSGAASTDTQYF.

The chain uses TRBV5-1 and TRBJ1-4, with 7 bases fitting TRBD1. There are 14 residues in the CDR3. The germline V gene has CDR1 SGHRS and CDR2 YFSETQ. V trimming: 4 bases; J trimming: 7 bases; junction bases outside the gene matches: 7. CDR3: CASSQGERGEKLFF. DNA for the CDR3: TGCGCCAGCAGCCAGGGGGAGAGGGGTGAAAAACTGTTTTTT.

The genes are TRBV5-8 and TRBJ2-2; possibly TRBD2 for D (6 bases). Trimming removed 3 bases from V and 6 bases from J, with 21 bases in between. The CDR3 spans 17 residues. Germline V gene sequence: CDR1 SGHTS, CDR2 YDEGEE. CDR3 nucleotides: TGTGCCAGCAGCTCCTGGGGAGGAGCGGTTGGTCCCGGGGAGCTGTTTTTT. It specifies CASSSWGGAVGPGELFF.

The chain is built from TRBV11-2 and TRBJ1-6, with D perhaps matching TRBD1 (5 bases). From germline, CDR1 is SGHAT and CDR2 FQNNGV. V lost 5 bases, J lost 7 bases, and 15 bases lay in between. This CDR3 has 15 residues. The CDR3 nucleotides read TGTGCCAGCAGCCCCATGACAGTACTCAATTCACCCCTCCACTTT. Protein: CASSPMTVLNSPLHF.

J is TRBJ1-2 and V is TRBV20-1, with 7 bases aligning to TRBD1. The length of the CDR3 is 11 residues. CDR1 is DFQATT, CDR2 SNEGSKA, per germline (reference sequence). V was clipped by 7 bases and J by 5 bases; unmatched bases: 4. CDR3 DNA: TGCAGTGTCCGGGACAGTTATGGCTACACCTTC. Encoded protein: CSVRDSYGYTF.

This clone was detected once. The CDR3 nucleotides read TGTGCCAGCAGTGAAAGCCGCAGGGATCAGCCCCAGCATTTT. The encoded protein is CASSESRRDQPQHF. The V call is TRBV2, the J call TRBJ1-5; D perhaps matches TRBD1 (5 bases). The CDR3 is 14 amino acids. The ends were cut back, 2 bases at V and 5 bases at J, with 10 bases in the middle. CDR1 is SNHLY, CDR2 FYNNEI, per germline.

This clone was counted between two and nine times. V gene TRBV19 combines with J gene TRBJ2-1; 10 bases map to TRBD1. The CDR3 is 16 residues long. Germline V gene lookup returns CDR1 LNHDA and CDR2 SQIVND (reference sequence). Trimming cost V 3 bases and J 4 bases; bases outside gene matches: 6. CDR3 sequence reads: CASSITGTGVYNEQFF. Here the CDR3 DNA reads TGTGCCAGTAGTATTACGGGGACAGGGGTTTACAATGAGCAGTTCTTC.

The chain carries TRBV19 and TRBJ1-1; D might be TRBD1 (6 bases). The CDR3 contains 14 residues. The germline CDR1 and CDR2 sequences are LNHDA and SQIVND (reference sequence). The ends were cut back, 3 bases at V and 1 base at J, with 9 bases in the middle. The CDR3, as DNA: TGTGCCAGTAGTATCGTCAGGGGGAACACTGAAGCTTTCTTT. Protein: CASSIVRGNTEAFF.

The chain combines TRBV7-2 with TRBJ2-1; a weak D match, TRBD2 (6 bases). V dropped 3 bases and J dropped 4 bases, with 19 bases sitting between them. The CDR3 consists of 17 residues. Germline CDR1 and CDR2: SGHTA and FQGNSA. Here the CDR3 DNA reads TGTGCCAGCAGCTTCGTGCTCGGCGGGGAAGTATACAATGAGCAGTTCTTC. Its translation is CASSFVLGGEVYNEQFF.